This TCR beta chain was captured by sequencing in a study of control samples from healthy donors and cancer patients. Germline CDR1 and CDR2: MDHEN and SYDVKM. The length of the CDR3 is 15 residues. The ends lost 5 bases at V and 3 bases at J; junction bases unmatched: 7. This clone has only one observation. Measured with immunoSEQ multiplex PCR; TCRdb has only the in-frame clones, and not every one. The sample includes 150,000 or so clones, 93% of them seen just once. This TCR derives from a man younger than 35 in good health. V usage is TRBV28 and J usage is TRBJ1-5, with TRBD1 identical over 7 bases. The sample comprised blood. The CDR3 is CASSPPGTANQPQHF. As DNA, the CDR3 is TGTGCCAGCAGTCCTCCCGGGACAGCCAATCAGCCCCAGCATTTT.